The clone carrying this TCR beta chain was counted only a few times. The CDR3 loop spans 16 amino acids. Trimming removed 2 bases at V and 5 bases at J, with 16 bases between. Germline V gene sequence: CDR1 MNHEY, CDR2 SMNVEV (reference sequence). TCRdb keeps only in-frame clones here, not all; method: immunoSEQ multiplex PCR. The sample lists about 130,000 clones, about 90% occurring once. The data originate from a study of T cell responses to AZD1222 COVID-19 vaccine. Sequencing was performed on peripheral blood, taken on day 0 of AZD1222 vaccination. This TCR derives from an adult in good health. The J gene is TRBJ1-5, the V gene TRBV27; possible D gene TRBD1, 5 bases. The CDR3 region has the DNA TGTGCCAGCAGTTTACGTTCTAGTCGGGGCCATCAGCCCCAGCATTTT. Protein: CASSLRSSRGHQPQHF.